One and the same sample provided the 19 T cell receptor beta chains below, sequenced in a study of blood T cell repertoires in COVID-19. Assay used: immunoSEQ multiplex PCR; TCRdb lists only in-frame clones, some missing. Found here are about 290,000 clones, roughly nine tenths of them singletons; the top ten hold 11%. The sample was peripheral blood. The origin of the receptors is a woman aged 25 to 39 with COVID-19, enrolled during active disease.

V and J are TRBV6-2 or TRBV6-3 and TRBJ1-5; D gene uncertain. The CDR3 length is 15 residues. V was clipped by 0 bases and J by 5 bases, with 11 bases between them. In germline, CDR1 is MNHEY, CDR2 SVGEGT. The CDR3 here is CASSYSGGSYQPQHF. In nucleotides, the CDR3 is TGTGCCAGCAGTTACTCGGGAGGTTCGTATCAGCCCCAGCATTTT.

The chain uses TRBV14 and TRBJ2-5; D might be TRBD1 (5 bases). The germline V and J ends were trimmed by 0 bases and 4 bases, with 12 bases remaining between them. CDR1 and CDR2 (germline): SGHDN, FVKESK. The CDR3 extends over 15 amino acids. The CDR3 sequence: CASSQDRAGRETQYF. CDR3 nucleotide sequence: TGTGCCAGCAGCCAAGATCGGGCAGGGCGAGAGACCCAGTACTTC.

This clone has only one observation. This chain connects TRBV7-9 to TRBJ1-2, with 10 bases aligning to TRBD1. The CDR3 length is 14 residues. CDR1 SEHNR and CDR2 FQNEAQ come from the germline V gene (reference sequence). The V segment lost 5 bases and the J segment 7 bases; nucleotides outside the gene matches: 7. The CDR3, as DNA: TGTGCCAGCAGCCCCGGGACAGGGGTAGGTGGCTACACCTTC. It translates to CASSPGTGVGGYTF.

This clone was counted a single time. DNA of the CDR3: TGCGCCAGCAGCCCCCCCGGGGAAGAGCAGTACTTC. Translation: CASSPPGEEQYF. The J gene is TRBJ2-7, the V gene TRBV5-1; D might be TRBD2 (5 bases). CDR1 and CDR2 from the germline V gene are SGHRS and YFSETQ. V was clipped by 4 bases and J by 7 bases, with 12 bases between them. The CDR3 consists of 12 residues.

The rearrangement uses TRBV29-1 and TRBJ2-3, with 8 bases identical to TRBD2. CDR3 length: 16 residues. Germline lookup yields CDR1 SQVTM and CDR2 ANQGSEA. J was trimmed by 4 bases and V by 4 bases; bases with no gene match: 13. CDR3 sequence: CSVGGPGGAFSDTQYF. CDR3 sequence (DNA): TGCAGCGTTGGGGGTCCCGGGGGGGCCTTCTCAGATACGCAGTATTTT.

The chain links TRBV20-1 to TRBJ1-2; the match to TRBD1 covers 8 bases. After removal of 3 bases from V and 9 bases from J, the junction contained 6 bases not matched to a gene. Germline-derived CDR1 and CDR2 are DFQATT and SNEGSKA (reference sequence). This CDR3 region has 12 residues. The CDR3 reads CSASDRGSRYTF. CDR3 DNA sequence: TGCAGTGCTAGTGACAGGGGATCCCGCTACACCTTC.

This chain uses TRBV19 with TRBJ2-2, with 10 positions matching TRBD1. The ends lost 2 bases at V and 4 bases at J; junction bases unmatched: 4. The V gene's germline CDR1 is LNHDA and CDR2 SQIVND (reference sequence). The CDR3 covers 16 residues. For the CDR3, the DNA is TGTGCCAGTAGTATATTCGGGACAGGGGTCACCGGGGAGCTGTTTTTT. Translating it yields CASSIFGTGVTGELFF.

A single count supports this clone. The chain links TRBV7-6 to TRBJ1-3; no firm D call. CDR3 size: 17 residues. Trimming took off 1 base at V and 0 bases at J, with 13 bases between the two ends. Per the germline V gene, CDR1 is SGHVS and CDR2 is FNYEAQ. CDR3 DNA: TGTGCCAGCAGCTTAGGAACAGTTAAAAGCTCTGGAAACACCATATATTTT. It is translated as CASSLGTVKSSGNTIYF.

The V and J genes are TRBV7-9 and TRBJ2-5, with D perhaps TRBD1 (6 bases). CDR3 length equals 14 residues. The germline V gene has CDR1 SEHNR and CDR2 FQNEAQ (reference sequence). Between the trimmed V and J ends, which lost 4 bases and 5 bases, there was a span of 14 bases. CDR3 nucleotides: TGTGCCAGCAGCTCCAGGGGATTGGGCGAGACCCAGTACTTC. Its protein is CASSSRGLGETQYF.

This chain joins TRBV7-8 and TRBJ1-3; possible D gene TRBD1, 6 bases. Germline CDR1 SGHVS, CDR2 FQNEAQ. This CDR3 region has 15 residues. The ends were cut back, 2 bases at V and 1 base at J, with 9 bases in the middle. CDR3 protein: CASSLLTGSGNTIYF. The CDR3 DNA is TGTGCCAGCAGCTTACTTACAGGGTCTGGAAACACCATATATTTT.

The chain is built from TRBV2 and TRBJ1-2; 7 positions match TRBD1. Germline lookup yields CDR1 SNHLY and CDR2 FYNNEI. The CDR3 sequence is 11 residues long. Losses at the gene ends were 9 bases for V and 5 bases for J; bases not matched to a gene: 3. CDR3 nucleotide sequence: TGTGCCAGGGCGACAGGGTATGGCTACACCTTC. Its protein product is CARATGYGYTF.

The rearrangement uses TRBV2 and TRBJ2-7, with 13 bases fitting TRBD2. Losses at the gene ends were 6 bases for V and 6 bases for J; bases not matched to a gene: 11. This CDR3 comprises 16 residues. CDR1 is SNHLY and CDR2 is FYNNEI in the germline V gene. The CDR3 sequence is CASRTPLAGGPGEQYF. In DNA, the CDR3 is TGTGCCAGCAGGACCCCACTAGCGGGGGGGCCCGGCGAGCAGTACTTC.

This clone was observed a single time. This chain connects TRBV7-9 to TRBJ2-1; D remains ambiguous. Germline lookup yields CDR1 SEHNR and CDR2 FQNEAQ (reference sequence). V shed 3 bases and J shed 7 bases, with 7 bases lying between them. The CDR3 runs to 12 residues. CDR3 nucleotides: TGTGCCAGCAGCTTTAACGGGAATGAGCAGTTCTTC. This sequence encodes CASSFNGNEQFF.

On this clone: Other DNA sequences within the sample encode an identical CDR3. CDR3 DNA: TGTGCCAGCAGCTGGACAGGGTCCTATGGCTACACCTTC. Encoded protein: CASSWTGSYGYTF. The chain has TRBV27 and TRBJ1-2, with 8 nucleotides matching TRBD1. Germline CDR1 is MNHEY and CDR2 is SMNVEV (reference sequence). The CDR3 has 13 residues. The trim removed 6 bases at V and 4 bases at J, leaving 4 bases unmatched.

This chain joins TRBV11-1 and TRBJ2-5; the match to TRBD2 covers 9 bases. Germline CDR1 is SGHAT and CDR2 is FQDESV (reference sequence). The CDR3 runs 16 residues. Trimming cost V 1 base and J 4 bases; bases outside gene matches: 7. The CDR3 nucleotides are TGTGCCAGCAGCTTAGAAACTAGCGGGTTTGGAGAGACCCAGTACTTC. Translating gives CASSLETSGFGETQYF.

The chain recombines TRBV7-9 with TRBJ1-2, with TRBD1 matching 9 bases. CDR3 length: 18 amino acids. CDR1 is SEHNR, CDR2 FQNEAQ, per germline (reference sequence). V shed 4 bases and J 2 bases; nucleotides not matched to a gene: 14. The CDR3: CASSYTVDRGLGNYGYTF. The CDR3 nucleotides are TGTGCCAGCAGCTATACCGTGGACAGGGGTTTAGGAAACTATGGCTACACCTTC.

The V and J genes are TRBV11-2 and TRBJ2-7, with 10 bases matching TRBD2. CDR3 length: 17 residues. Trimming took 3 bases from V and 0 from J; bases not matched to a gene: 8. From germline, CDR1 is SGHAT and CDR2 FQNNGV. The DNA of the CDR3 is TGTGCCAGCAGCTTTCTAGCGGGGGCCCTTCGCTCCTACGAGCAGTACTTC. Translating it yields CASSFLAGALRSYEQYF.

This chain joins TRBV4-2 and TRBJ2-3, with a weak D call TRBD2 (6 bases). V shed 4 bases and J shed 1 base, with 18 bases lying between them. CDR1 and CDR2 from the germline V gene are LGHNA and YNFKEQ. The CDR3 loop spans 17 amino acids. As DNA, the CDR3 is TGTGCCAGCAGCCCGATTGGAAGCGGCGGGGGCACAGATACGCAGTATTTT. Its translation: CASSPIGSGGGTDTQYF.

This clone was found once. This chain links TRBV11-2 with TRBJ2-7; no definite D call. CDR1 SGHAT and CDR2 FQNNGV come from the germline V gene. The CDR3 is made up of 11 amino acids. The ends were cut back, 5 bases at V and 5 bases at J, with 7 bases in the middle. The CDR3 region is CASSPRDEQYF. The CDR3 DNA is TGTGCCAGCAGCCCTCGGGACGAGCAGTACTTC.